This T cell receptor (beta chain) comes out of a study of early T cells in non-severe SARS-CoV-2 infection. Unique molecular identifiers were attached to individual cDNA molecules. TCRdb re-derived calls from the 5' RACE reads in MiXCR, one entry per CDR3 protein. The sample shows about 98,000 distinct CDR3 sequences, around 13% of them seen only once. Comment on this clonotype: Its matching antigen is unknown.

The study's findings and limits: CD4 and private specificities were missed by VDJdb matching, which favored anti-spike CD8 responses.

The V and J ends lost 3 bases and 7 bases respectively, with 9 bases between them. The germline CDR1 and CDR2 sequences are MNHEY and SMNVEV (reference sequence). The CDR3 has 12 residues. The TCR comes from an adult who was a healthcare worker with PCR-confirmed SARS-CoV-2 infection or an uninfected control (not recorded which). Sequenced input: whole blood. This sequence joins TRBV27 and TRBJ1-1; D might be TRBD1 (6 bases). CDR3 loop: CASSFRGSEAFF. The CDR3 nucleotides read TGTGCCAGCAGTTTTAGGGGGAGTGAAGCTTTCTTT.